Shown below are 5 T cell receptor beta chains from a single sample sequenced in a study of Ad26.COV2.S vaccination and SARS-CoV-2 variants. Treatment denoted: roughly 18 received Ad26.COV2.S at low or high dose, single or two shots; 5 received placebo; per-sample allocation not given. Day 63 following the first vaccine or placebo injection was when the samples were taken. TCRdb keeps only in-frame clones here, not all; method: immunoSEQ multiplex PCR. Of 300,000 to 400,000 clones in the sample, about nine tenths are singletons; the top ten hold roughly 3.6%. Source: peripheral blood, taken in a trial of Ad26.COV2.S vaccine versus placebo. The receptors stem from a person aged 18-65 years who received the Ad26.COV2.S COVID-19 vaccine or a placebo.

CDR3 protein: CASSLGRDNSYEQYF. In DNA, the CDR3 is TGCGCCAGCAGCTTGGGCAGGGACAACTCCTACGAGCAGTACTTC. This sequence joins TRBV5-1 and TRBJ2-7, with D perhaps TRBD1 (6 bases). CDR3 length: 15 amino acids. Germline assignment: CDR1 SGHRS and CDR2 YFSETQ. V was clipped by 0 bases and J by 0 bases, with 10 bases between them.

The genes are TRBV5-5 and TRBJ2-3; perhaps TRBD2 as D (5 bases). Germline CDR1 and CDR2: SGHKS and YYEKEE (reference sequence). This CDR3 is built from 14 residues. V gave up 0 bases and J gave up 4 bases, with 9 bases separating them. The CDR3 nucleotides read TGTGCCAGCAGCTTGGCCGGGGTTTCAGATACGCAGTATTTT. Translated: CASSLAGVSDTQYF.

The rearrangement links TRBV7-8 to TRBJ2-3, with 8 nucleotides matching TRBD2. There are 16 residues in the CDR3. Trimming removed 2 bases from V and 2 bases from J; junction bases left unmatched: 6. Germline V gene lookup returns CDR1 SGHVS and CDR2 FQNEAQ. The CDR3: CASSLWTGLATDTQYF. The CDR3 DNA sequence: TGTGCCAGCAGCTTATGGACTGGACTAGCCACAGATACGCAGTATTTT.

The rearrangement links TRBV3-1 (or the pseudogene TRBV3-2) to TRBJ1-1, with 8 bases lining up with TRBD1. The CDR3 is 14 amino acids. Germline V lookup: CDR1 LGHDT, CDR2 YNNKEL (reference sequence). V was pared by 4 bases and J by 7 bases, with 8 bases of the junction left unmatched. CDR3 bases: TGTGCCAGCAGCCCTGGGACAGGCAGTGGTGAAGCTTTCTTT. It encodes CASSPGTGSGEAFF.

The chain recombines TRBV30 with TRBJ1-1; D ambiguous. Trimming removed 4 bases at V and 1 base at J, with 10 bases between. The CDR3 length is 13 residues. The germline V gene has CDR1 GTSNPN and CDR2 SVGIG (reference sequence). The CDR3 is CAWTAGRNTEAFF. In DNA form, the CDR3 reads TGTGCCTGGACCGCGGGGAGGAACACTGAAGCTTTCTTT.